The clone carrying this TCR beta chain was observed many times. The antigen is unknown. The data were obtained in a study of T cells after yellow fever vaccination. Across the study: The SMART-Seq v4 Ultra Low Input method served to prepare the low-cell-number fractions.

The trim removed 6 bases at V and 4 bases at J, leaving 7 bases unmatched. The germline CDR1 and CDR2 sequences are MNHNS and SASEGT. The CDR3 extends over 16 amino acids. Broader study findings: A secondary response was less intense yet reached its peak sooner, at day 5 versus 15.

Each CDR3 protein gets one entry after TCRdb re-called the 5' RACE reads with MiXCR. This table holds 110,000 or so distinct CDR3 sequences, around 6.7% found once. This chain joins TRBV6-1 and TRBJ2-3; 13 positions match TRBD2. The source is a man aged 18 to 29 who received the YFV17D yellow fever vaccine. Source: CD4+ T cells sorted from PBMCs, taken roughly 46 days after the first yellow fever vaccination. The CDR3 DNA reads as TGTGCCAGCAGCCGCGGACTAGCGGGGGCTGCAGATACGCAGTATTTT. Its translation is CASSRGLAGAADTQYF.